A single sample gave rise to the 18 T cell receptor beta chains below, sequenced in a study of shared clonotypes between healthy human individuals. The table came from immunoSEQ multiplex PCR; TCRdb's copy has only in-frame clones and leaves some out. The sample shows some 350,000 clones, roughly 70% of them seen only once. Sample: memory CD4+ T cells sorted from blood. Subset denoted: CD45RA-negative fraction. The receptors were sampled from a man aged 25-45 years in good health.

This sequence joins TRBV28 and TRBJ2-7; D assignment may be TRBD1 or TRBD2 (5 bases each). The CDR3 contains 16 residues. Germline lookup yields CDR1 MDHEN and CDR2 SYDVKM. Trimming stripped 4 bases from V and 3 bases from J, with 19 bases between. The CDR3 nucleotides read TGTGCCAGCAGTTCCGATTGGGGACGCCCATTCTACGAGCAGTACTTC. Translation gives CASSSDWGRPFYEQYF. Full variable domain (remainder filled in from reference TRBV28 and TRBJ2-7): DVKVTQSSRYLVKRTGEKVFLECVQDMDHENMFWYRQDPGLGLRLIYFSYDVKMKEKGDIPEGYSVSREKKERFSLILESASTNQTSMYLCASSSDWGRPFYEQYFGPGTRLTVT.

The chain recombines TRBV5-1 with TRBJ2-5, with D possibly being TRBD1 (5 bases). V lost 4 bases and J lost 4, with 11 bases in between. The CDR3 covers 13 residues. CDR1 is SGHRS, CDR2 YFSETQ, per germline. The CDR3 nucleotides read TGCGCCAGCAGCCAAGGGGTAATAGAGACCCAGTACTTC. Protein: CASSQGVIETQYF.

This chain joins TRBV10-2 and TRBJ1-5; D remains ambiguous. Germline lookup yields CDR1 WSHSY and CDR2 SAAADI. The CDR3 contains 11 residues. V was clipped by 8 bases and J by 5 bases, with 7 bases between them. CDR3 nucleotide sequence: TGCGCCAGCTGTCATTATCAGCCCCAGCATTTT. Protein: CASCHYQPQHF.

The V call is TRBV5-4, the J call TRBJ2-1; unclear D gene. The CDR3 has 16 residues. Germline lookup yields CDR1 SGHNT and CDR2 YYREEE (reference sequence). V was pared by 4 bases and J by 0 bases, with 14 bases between. CDR3 in DNA: TGTGCCAGCAGCCCCGGACCGACGAGCTCCTACAATGAGCAGTTCTTC. This encodes CASSPGPTSSYNEQFF.

CDR3 loop: CASKGDSGYEQYF. CDR3 in DNA: TGTGCCAGCAAGGGGGACAGTGGCTACGAGCAGTACTTC. V gene TRBV27 combines with J gene TRBJ2-7; 7 bases align to TRBD1. Per the germline V gene, CDR1 is MNHEY and CDR2 is SMNVEV (reference sequence). The CDR3 length is 13 residues. V was pared by 7 bases and J by 3 bases, with 6 bases of the junction left unmatched.

V gene TRBV9 combines with J gene TRBJ2-7, with 8 bases lining up with TRBD1. The germline CDR1 and CDR2 sequences are SGDLS and YYNGEE. With 4 bases clipped from V and 0 bases from J, the junction kept 9 bases outside the gene matches. The CDR3 covers 16 residues. Here the CDR3 reads CASSQGAGGASYEQYF. Here the CDR3 DNA reads TGTGCCAGCAGCCAGGGGGCAGGGGGCGCCTCCTACGAGCAGTACTTC.

This chain connects TRBV7-2 to TRBJ2-2; 9 nucleotides match TRBD1. The CDR3 consists of 16 residues. V lost 3 bases and J lost 4; bases outside the gene matches: 6. CDR1 is SGHTA, CDR2 FQGNSA, per germline. The CDR3 loop reads CASSFRQGGRTGELFF. CDR3 nucleotides: TGTGCCAGCAGCTTCAGACAGGGGGGCCGCACCGGGGAGCTGTTTTTT.

The genes are TRBV11-3 and TRBJ2-2; 9 nucleotides line up with TRBD1. Germline loops: CDR1 SGHNT, CDR2 YENEEA. The CDR3 length is 13 residues. After removal of 5 bases from V and 6 bases from J, the junction contained 1 base not matched to a gene. The CDR3 DNA reads TGTGCCAGCAGCAGGGACAGGGCCGGGGAGCTGTTTTTT. This gives the protein CASSRDRAGELFF.

V usage is TRBV2 and J usage is TRBJ2-5, with D uncertain. V was clipped by 6 bases and J by 1 base, with 6 bases between them. The CDR3 extends over 12 amino acids. Looked up from germline, CDR1 is SNHLY and CDR2 is FYNNEI. CDR3 amino acids: CASSYSQETQYF. For the CDR3, the DNA is TGTGCCAGCAGCTACAGCCAAGAGACCCAGTACTTC.

The chain employs TRBV27 and TRBJ1-2; D gene uncertain. There are 13 residues in the CDR3. Deletions cut 3 bases from V and 2 bases from J, with 7 bases between. Per the germline V gene, CDR1 is MNHEY and CDR2 is SMNVEV (reference sequence). CDR3 amino acids: CASSLRENYGYTF. The CDR3 nucleotides are TGTGCCAGCAGTTTGAGGGAAAACTATGGCTACACCTTC.

The V and J genes are TRBV4-2 and TRBJ2-7, with 9 nucleotides matching TRBD2. Germline V gene sequence: CDR1 LGHNA, CDR2 YNFKEQ. CDR3 length equals 15 residues. The V segment lost 4 bases and the J segment 3 bases; nucleotides outside the gene matches: 7. CDR3 protein: CASSLNPAGGYEQYF. As DNA, the CDR3 is TGTGCCAGCAGCCTAAATCCAGCGGGAGGCTACGAGCAGTACTTC.

The V call is TRBV25-1, the J call TRBJ2-5, with D hard to call. CDR3 size: 14 residues. CDR1 MGHDK and CDR2 SYGVNS come from the germline V gene. Between the trimmed V and J ends, which lost 4 bases and 1 base, there was a span of 10 bases. CDR3 sequence reads: CASSGLSPQETQYF. The CDR3 DNA reads as TGTGCCAGCAGTGGTCTCAGCCCCCAAGAGACCCAGTACTTC.

The genes are TRBV5-5 and TRBJ2-2; D unresolved. The V end lost 4 bases, the J end lost 4 bases, and 8 bases lay between the germline ends. The CDR3 spans 13 residues. The germline V gene encodes CDR1 SGHKS and CDR2 YYEKEE (reference sequence). CDR3 coding DNA: TGTGCCAGCAGCCCGCACGTCACCGGGGAGCTGTTTTTT. Its protein product is CASSPHVTGELFF. The full variable domain, with the rest looked up from reference TRBV5-5 and TRBJ2-2, is DAGVTQSPTHLIKTRGQQVTLRCSPISGHKSVSWYQQVLGQGPQFIFQYYEKEERGRGNFPDRFSARQFPNYSSELNVNALLLGDSALYLCASSPHVTGELFFGEGSRLTVL.

This chain links TRBV15 with TRBJ2-7, with 7 bases matching TRBD1. Germline V gene sequence: CDR1 LNHNV, CDR2 YYDKDF (reference sequence). CDR3 size: 14 residues. Losses at the gene ends were 5 bases for V and 1 base for J; bases not matched to a gene: 5. The DNA for the CDR3 is TGTGCCACCAGCGCAAACAGGGGTTCCTACGAGCAGTACTTC. Its protein is CATSANRGSYEQYF.

This chain links TRBV29-1 with TRBJ2-7; 11 positions match TRBD2. Germline V gene lookup returns CDR1 SQVTM and CDR2 ANQGSEA. After removal of 4 bases from V and 0 bases from J, the junction contained 2 bases not matched to a gene. This CDR3 contains 14 residues. DNA for the CDR3: TGCAGCGTTGGAACTAGCGGGAGCTCCTACGAGCAGTACTTC. It encodes CSVGTSGSSYEQYF.

The chain uses TRBV10-2 and TRBJ2-5; perhaps TRBD1 as D (6 bases). Deletions cut 5 bases from V and 5 bases from J, with 15 bases between. The CDR3 consists of 14 residues. Germline CDR1 is WSHSY and CDR2 is SAAADI. The CDR3 sequence is CASSIQGRVETQYF. The CDR3 DNA sequence: TGCGCCAGCAGTATACAGGGAAGGGTGGAGACCCAGTACTTC.

This chain uses TRBV9 with TRBJ1-2; 10 bases match TRBD1. This CDR3 is 15 amino acids long. Losses at the gene ends were 4 bases for V and 7 bases for J; bases not matched to a gene: 10. Germline V gives CDR1 SGDLS, CDR2 YYNGEE. CDR3 sequence (DNA): TGTGCCAGCAGCCGCTCCCCCGGGACAGGGGCTGGCTACACCTTC. The encoded protein is CASSRSPGTGAGYTF.

This clone was detected many times. The chain couples TRBV5-4 to TRBJ1-3, with D maybe TRBD1 (6 bases). The CDR3 spans 15 residues. CDR1 and CDR2 (germline): SGHNT, YYREEE (reference sequence). Trimming pared 4 bases from V and 0 bases from J, leaving 11 bases between. The DNA of the CDR3 is TGTGCCAGCAGCCTGCAGACAGGCTCTGGAAACACCATATATTTT. This gives the protein CASSLQTGSGNTIYF.